Shown below are 32 T cell receptor beta chains from a single sample sequenced in a study of T cell repertoires in ileal Crohn's disease. Clones were read by immunoSEQ multiplex PCR, and TCRdb kept only the in-frame ones, dropping some. The profile covers fewer than 20,000 clones, with more than 55% appearing a single time and 5.3% taken by the ten largest. Specimen: ileal tissue. The receptors here all came from an adult with Crohn's disease.

This clone occurred a few times. The chain combines TRBV19 with TRBJ1-5, with TRBD1 matching 11 bases. Germline V gene sequence: CDR1 LNHDA, CDR2 SQIVND (reference sequence). The CDR3 covers 16 residues. V trimming: 5 bases; J trimming: 6 bases; junction bases outside the gene matches: 9. CDR3 sequence (DNA): TGTGCCAGTAGTGTGCGGGCAGGGACAGGGGGTCAGCCCCAGCATTTT. Amino acids: CASSVRAGTGGQPQHF.

The genes are TRBV11-2 and TRBJ2-1; 12 bases match TRBD2. Per germline, CDR1 SGHAT and CDR2 FQNNGV. V lost 4 bases, J lost 3 bases, and 1 base stayed unmatched. This CDR3 has 15 residues. Here the CDR3 reads CASSSGLAGYNEQFF. In DNA, the CDR3 is TGTGCCAGCAGCTCGGGACTAGCGGGCTACAATGAGCAGTTCTTC.

The V gene is TRBV6-1, the J gene TRBJ1-2; 7 nucleotides match TRBD1. This CDR3 comprises 15 residues. Trimming took 4 bases from V and 3 from J; bases not matched to a gene: 8. CDR1 and CDR2 from the germline V gene are MNHNS and SASEGT. The chain's CDR3 is CASSVESTGHYGYTF. CDR3 sequence (DNA): TGTGCCAGCAGTGTAGAGTCGACAGGGCACTATGGCTACACCTTC.

The CDR3 DNA sequence: TGTGCCAGCAGTGAATGGGACACTCAAGAGACCCAGTACTTC. Protein sequence: CASSEWDTQETQYF. V and J are TRBV6-1 and TRBJ2-5; a possible D gene is TRBD1 (6 bases). Per the germline V gene, CDR1 is MNHNS and CDR2 is SASEGT. Trimming stripped 2 bases from V and 2 bases from J, with 9 bases between. The CDR3 is 14 residues long.

The rearrangement joins TRBV27 to TRBJ1-2, with D tentatively TRBD1 (5 bases). Deletions cut 2 bases from V and 8 bases from J, with 12 bases between. CDR3 length: 13 residues. Germline CDR1 and CDR2: MNHEY and SMNVEV (reference sequence). As DNA, the CDR3 is TGTGCCAGCAGTTTAGCCTTAGGGGCCGGCTACACCTTC. Translating it yields CASSLALGAGYTF.

The chain couples TRBV18 to TRBJ1-2; 9 nucleotides line up with TRBD1. The germline V gene encodes CDR1 KGHSH and CDR2 LQKENI. V was clipped by 3 bases and J by 2 bases; unmatched bases: 4. The CDR3 runs to 15 residues. The CDR3 coding sequence is TGTGCCAGCTCACCTCCGGACAGGGGCAACTATGGCTACACCTTC. This gives the protein CASSPPDRGNYGYTF.

This rearrangement joins TRBV7-2 to TRBJ2-7; a possible D gene is TRBD2 (5 bases). The germline V and J ends were trimmed by 5 bases and 3 bases, with 17 bases remaining between them. The CDR3 is made up of 15 amino acids. Germline V CDR1 and CDR2: SGHTA, FQGNSA. CDR3 amino acids: CASSPTSSPHYEQYF. The CDR3 nucleotides read TGTGCCAGCAGCCCCACTAGTTCCCCTCACTACGAGCAGTACTTC.

The V call is TRBV19, the J call TRBJ2-2; TRBD2 aligns across 8 bases. Germline trimming cut 6 bases from V and 4 bases from J; bases unmatched to any gene: 7. The CDR3 is 15 residues long. Germline-derived CDR1 and CDR2 are LNHDA and SQIVND (reference sequence). The CDR3 spells CASRPPGLGTGELFF. Written as DNA, the CDR3 is TGTGCCAGTAGACCTCCGGGACTAGGCACCGGGGAGCTGTTTTTT.

There are a few counts of this clone. The chain joins TRBV28 to TRBJ1-6; 8 positions agree with TRBD1. With 2 bases clipped from V and 9 bases from J, the junction kept 3 bases outside the gene matches. The CDR3 is made up of 14 amino acids. Germline CDR1 reads MDHEN; CDR2 reads SYDVKM. The CDR3 nucleotides are TGTGCCAGCAGTTTAAATACAGGGGGTTCACCCCTCCACTTT. This translates into CASSLNTGGSPLHF.

A few counts support this clone. The J gene is TRBJ1-1, the V gene TRBV11-3; no clear D. Trimming cost V 5 bases and J 1 base, with 8 bases left between them. Germline V gene data show CDR1 as SGHNT and CDR2 as YENEEA. The CDR3 is 13 amino acids. The CDR3, as DNA: TGTGCCAGCAGCCTGAACAGGAACACTGAAGCTTTCTTT. Its protein product is CASSLNRNTEAFF.

The genes are TRBV9 and TRBJ2-5; TRBD2 matches at 7 bases. Germline V CDR1 and CDR2: SGDLS, YYNGEE. This CDR3 contains 16 residues. The V and J ends lost 4 bases and 1 base, in that order; junction bases with no gene match: 10. CDR3 nucleotide sequence: TGTGCCAGCAGCCCTGGGGGGGGTCTGGGCCAAGAGACCCAGTACTTC. Protein: CASSPGGGLGQETQYF.

This chain uses TRBV6-6 with TRBJ1-2; 7 bases agree with TRBD1. With V trimmed by 10 bases and J by 3 bases, 8 bases remained unmatched. Germline CDR1 MNHNY, CDR2 SVGAGI (reference sequence). The CDR3 is made up of 13 amino acids. In nucleotides, the CDR3 is TGTGCCACCGTACAGGGGATAGACTATGGCTACACCTTC. Amino acid sequence: CATVQGIDYGYTF.

This rearrangement joins TRBV2 to TRBJ2-7, with 13 bases fitting TRBD2. Looked up from germline, CDR1 is SNHLY and CDR2 is FYNNEI. CDR3 length: 14 residues. The trim removed 5 bases at V and 4 bases at J, leaving 2 bases unmatched. DNA of the CDR3: TGTGCCAGCAGTCGGACTAGCGGGAGTTACGAGCAGTACTTC. Translation: CASSRTSGSYEQYF.

In this sample, this clone turned up a few times. V and J are TRBV30 and TRBJ1-3; no definite D call. CDR3 size: 13 residues. Trimming pared 8 bases from V and 9 bases from J, leaving 20 bases between. From germline, CDR1 is GTSNPN and CDR2 SVGIG (reference sequence). The CDR3 loop is CAVDRRGMSTIYF. DNA of the CDR3: TGTGCCGTGGATCGGCGCGGGATGAGCACCATATATTTT. The entire variable domain, with the rest obtained from reference TRBV30 and TRBJ1-3, is as follows: SQTIHQWPATLVQPVGSPLSLECTVEGTSNPNLYWYRQAAGRGLQLLFYSVGIGQISSEVPQNLSASRPQDRQFILSSKKLLLSDSGFYLCAVDRRGMSTIYFGEGSWLTVV.

The chain uses TRBV7-3 and TRBJ2-2; D is perhaps TRBD2 (6 bases). The CDR3 spans 17 residues. Trimming pared 5 bases from V and 3 bases from J, leaving 19 bases between. Germline CDR1 is SGHTA and CDR2 is FQGTGA. DNA of the CDR3: TGTGCCAGCAGCCCGTGGCCCGGGAGCGACTACACCGGGGAGCTGTTTTTT. This encodes CASSPWPGSDYTGELFF.

The J gene is TRBJ1-1, the V gene TRBV5-1; D is unclear. From germline, CDR1 is SGHRS and CDR2 YFSETQ. This CDR3 is 14 amino acids long. The ends were cut back, 0 bases at V and 4 bases at J, with 10 bases in the middle. In nucleotides, the CDR3 is TGCGCCAGCAGCTTGGCCGGCAGCGGCACTGAAGCTTTCTTT. Its translation is CASSLAGSGTEAFF.

The genes are TRBV30 and TRBJ2-7; 9 nucleotides match TRBD2. CDR1 GTSNPN and CDR2 SVGIG come from the germline V gene (reference sequence). The CDR3 is made up of 13 amino acids. V shed 3 bases, J shed 7 bases, and the junction held 7 bases outside the gene matches. CDR3 amino acids: CAWRGPLAGEQYF. CDR3 coding DNA: TGTGCCTGGAGGGGCCCACTAGCGGGTGAGCAGTACTTC.

The V call is TRBV5-4, the J call TRBJ2-7; the match to TRBD1 covers 7 bases. The CDR3 consists of 13 residues. The V gene's germline CDR1 is SGHNT and CDR2 YYREEE (reference sequence). The V and J ends lost 4 bases and 4 bases, in that order; junction bases with no gene match: 5. CDR3 residues: CASSPGTVYEQYF. In DNA, the CDR3 is TGTGCCAGCAGCCCTGGGACAGTGTACGAGCAGTACTTC.

This clone was counted a single time. J is TRBJ1-1 and V is TRBV28, with D possibly being TRBD1 (5 bases). The CDR3 is 13 amino acids. Germline loops: CDR1 MDHEN, CDR2 SYDVKM. V gave up 8 bases and J gave up 4 bases, with 14 bases separating them. The CDR3 reads CASVALQGTEAFF. CDR3 nucleotides: TGTGCCAGCGTTGCCTTGCAGGGCACTGAAGCTTTCTTT.

Concerning this clone itself: Distinct nucleotide sequences in the sample also encode this CDR3. The chain links TRBV10-1 to TRBJ2-5; no clear D. CDR3 length: 14 residues. The germline V gene has CDR1 WNHNN and CDR2 SYGVQD (reference sequence). Between the trimmed V and J ends, which lost 0 bases and 1 base, there was a span of 6 bases. The CDR3, as DNA: TGCGCCAGCAGTGAGTCGAGTGGCCAAGAGACCCAGTACTTC. Amino acid sequence: CASSESSGQETQYF.

This chain links TRBV6-1 with TRBJ1-5, with D unresolved. Germline V gene data show CDR1 as MNHNS and CDR2 as SASEGT. Trimming left V 0 bases short and J 7 bases short, with 10 bases between. The CDR3 spans 14 residues. The CDR3, as DNA: TGTGCCAGCAGTGAAGCGCACTCTAGGCAGCCCCAGCATTTT. Protein: CASSEAHSRQPQHF.

The gene calls are TRBV5-1 and TRBJ1-2; D is possibly TRBD1 (5 bases). Trimming cost V 0 bases and J 4 bases, with 10 bases left between them. This CDR3 has 14 residues. Germline CDR1 SGHRS, CDR2 YFSETQ. CDR3 sequence reads: CASSLGQPAYGYTF. The CDR3 DNA sequence: TGCGCCAGCAGCTTGGGACAGCCTGCCTATGGCTACACCTTC.

The V call is TRBV15, the J call TRBJ2-2; D gene uncertain. This CDR3 is 13 amino acids long. In germline, CDR1 is LNHNV, CDR2 YYDKDF (reference sequence). V lost 3 bases and J lost 7, with 9 bases in between. This CDR3 is CATSRNTGGELFF. CDR3 in DNA: TGTGCCACCAGCAGGAACACGGGCGGGGAGCTGTTTTTT. Filled out from reference TRBV15 and TRBJ2-2, the complete variable domain reads DAMVIQNPRYQVTQFGKPVTLSCSQTLNHNVMYWYQQKSSQAPKLLFHYYDKDFNNEADTPDNFQSRRPNTSFCFLDIRSPGLGDTAMYLCATSRNTGGELFFGEGSRLTVL.

The J gene is TRBJ2-1, the V gene TRBV7-9, with 9 bases aligning to TRBD1. CDR3 length: 14 residues. V shed 5 bases and J 8 bases; nucleotides not matched to a gene: 7. CDR1 SEHNR and CDR2 FQNEAQ come from the germline V gene (reference sequence). CDR3 residues: CASSRTGESDEQFF. The CDR3 DNA reads TGTGCCAGCAGCCGGACAGGGGAGTCCGATGAGCAGTTCTTC. Variable domain in full (rest from reference TRBV7-9 and TRBJ2-1): DTGVSQNPRHKITKRGQNVTFRCDPISEHNRLYWYRQTLGQGPEFLTYFQNEAQLEKSRLLSDRFSAERPKGSFSTLEIQRTEQGDSAMYLCASSRTGESDEQFFGPGTRLTVL.

The table lists this clone with a count of one. The rearrangement uses TRBV27 and TRBJ1-5; D is perhaps TRBD1 (6 bases). V lost 6 bases, J lost 3 bases, and 12 bases lay in between. In germline, CDR1 is MNHEY, CDR2 SMNVEV (reference sequence). The CDR3 has 14 amino acids. The CDR3 reads CASRGGHNNQPQHF. The CDR3 bases are TGTGCCAGCAGAGGGGGTCACAACAATCAGCCCCAGCATTTT.

V and J are TRBV5-4 and TRBJ2-5; TRBD2 matches at 11 bases. CDR1 is SGHNT and CDR2 is YYREEE in the germline V gene (reference sequence). The junction had 4 bases not matched to a gene; V was cut back by 5 bases and J by 1 base. The CDR3 sequence is 15 residues long. The CDR3 nucleotides are TGTGCCAGCAGTCTTAGCGGGAGGGCCCAAGAGACCCAGTACTTC. Encoded protein: CASSLSGRAQETQYF.

CDR3 sequence reads: CASGLVNSEKLFF. For the CDR3, the DNA is TGTGCTAGTGGTTTGGTAAACAGCGAAAAACTGTTTTTT. V gene TRBV12-5 combines with J gene TRBJ1-4; no clear D gene. Trimming took off 0 bases at V and 8 bases at J, with 7 bases between the two ends. CDR3 length: 13 residues. CDR1 is LGHNT, CDR2 FRNRAP, per germline.

This clone was detected a few times. This chain uses TRBV2 with TRBJ2-1; D unclear. CDR1 is SNHLY, CDR2 FYNNEI, per germline. CDR3 length equals 16 residues. V lost 1 base, J lost 3 bases, and 13 bases lay in between. In DNA form, the CDR3 reads TGTGCCAGCAGTGAAGGTGGCGGTACATTCTACAATGAGCAGTTCTTC. This gives the protein CASSEGGGTFYNEQFF.

Comment on this clone: An end of the junction differs from the germline gene, which may be a read error. Distinct nucleotide sequences in the sample also encode this CDR3. The chain combines TRBV4-1 with TRBJ1-2, with D hard to call. This CDR3 comprises 14 residues. Germline values: CDR1 MGHRA, CDR2 YSYEKL. Here the CDR3 reads CASSQAGGVKGYTF. The CDR3 nucleotides read TGCGCCAGTAGCCAAGCGGGCGGGGTAAAAGGCTACACCTTC.

This clone was counted between two and nine times. V usage is TRBV5-3 and J usage is TRBJ2-5; 15 nucleotides agree with TRBD2. TRBV5-3 counts as an open reading frame of uncertain function. The V segment lost 4 bases and the J segment 0 bases; nucleotides outside the gene matches: 13. The CDR3 has 20 residues. The CDR3, as DNA: TGTGCCAGAAGCCCACCCGGACTAGCGGGGGGGCCTTCGTACCAAGAGACCCAGTACTTC. Its translation is CARSPPGLAGGPSYQETQYF.

This rearrangement joins TRBV2 to TRBJ1-4; D gene unclear. V was clipped by 7 bases and J by 8 bases, with 14 bases between them. Per germline, CDR1 SNHLY and CDR2 FYNNEI. CDR3 length: 13 residues. The CDR3 DNA sequence: TGTGCCAGCACTCAGAACCCGGGGGAAAAACTGTTTTTT. This gives the protein CASTQNPGEKLFF.

CDR3 protein: CASRIICSRSLYEQYF. For the CDR3, the DNA is TGCGCCAGCAGGATCATATGTTCTAGATCTCTCTACGAGCAGTACTTC. The chain combines TRBV23-1 with TRBJ2-7, with unresolved D. TRBV23-1 is labeled an ORF, and its function is uncertain. V was cut by 6 bases and J by 3 bases, with 21 bases left in between. The CDR3 has 16 amino acids.